A selection of T cell receptor beta chains follows, all from one sample in a study of T cells in Graves' hyperthyroidism and ophthalmopathy. In TCRdb, the multiplex PCR reads were re-called with MiXCR into one record per CDR3 protein. Of fewer than 350,000 distinct CDR3 sequences in the sample, 15% to 20% were seen once. The sequenced sample was blood. These receptor sequences come from a woman aged 40 to 50 with Graves' ophthalmopathy. Each CDR3 is given without its conserved first and last residue. Fields, in order: clone size, V gene, J gene, CDR3 protein. Rows give clone size only sometimes, using once, few, many, or a class for an expanded clone.

clone size: many
V gene: TRBV10-3
J gene: TRBJ1-1
CDR3 protein: AIRSEPGTEAF

clone size: many
V gene: TRBV28
J gene: TRBJ2-2
CDR3 protein: ASSPLAYTGELF

clone size: many
V gene: TRBV27
J gene: TRBJ1-1
CDR3 protein: ASSLVGGDTEAF

clone size: many
V gene: TRBV6-5
J gene: TRBJ2-2
CDR3 protein: ASSYWRENTGELF

clone size: NA
V gene: TRBV28
J gene: TRBJ2-7
CDR3 protein: ASSSGPPGTYEQY

clone size: many
V gene: TRBV10-3
J gene: TRBJ1-2
CDR3 protein: ATREGAINYGYT

clone size: many
V gene: TRBV5-6
J gene: TRBJ2-7
CDR3 protein: ASSGSAYEQY

clone size: many
V gene: TRBV5-4
J gene: TRBJ2-7
CDR3 protein: ASSPPTGIHEQY

clone size: few
V gene: TRBV18
J gene: TRBJ1-1
CDR3 protein: ASSQRGEGRNTEAF

clone size: many
V gene: TRBV30
J gene: TRBJ2-2
CDR3 protein: AWKSQGADTGELF

clone size: many
V gene: TRBV30
J gene: TRBJ1-3
CDR3 protein: AWNLRQGNTIY

clone size: many
V gene: TRBV6-5
J gene: TRBJ2-7
CDR3 protein: ASSSTGSSYEQY

clone size: NA
V gene: TRBV6-1
J gene: TRBJ2-5
CDR3 protein: ASSPGDRDAETQY

clone size: many
V gene: TRBV29-1
J gene: TRBJ1-3
CDR3 protein: SATTGVAGNTIY

clone size: few
V gene: TRBV18
J gene: TRBJ2-2
CDR3 protein: ASSPPSSGELF

clone size: many
V gene: TRBV19
J gene: TRBJ2-5
CDR3 protein: ASSILEGETQY

clone size: NA
V gene: TRBV14
J gene: TRBJ1-2
CDR3 protein: ASSRGVLDYGYT

clone size: NA
V gene: TRBV28
J gene: TRBJ1-2
CDR3 protein: ASSFFGISEVYGYI

clone size: many
V gene: TRBV6-2/TRBV6-3
J gene: TRBJ2-2
CDR3 protein: ASNNIRDLAGGRGGELF

clone size: many
V gene: TRBV5-5
J gene: TRBJ2-7
CDR3 protein: ASSSVRYLREQY

clone size: NA
V gene: TRBV7-2
J gene: TRBJ2-5
CDR3 protein: ASSLLGLAGQETQY

clone size: many
V gene: TRBV29-1
J gene: TRBJ2-4
CDR3 protein: RRQGAKNIQY

clone size: many
V gene: TRBV4-2
J gene: TRBJ1-2
CDR3 protein: ASSQVAGSNYGYT

clone size: many
V gene: TRBV6-5
J gene: TRBJ2-2
CDR3 protein: ASSPGFSANTGELF

clone size: NA
V gene: TRBV27
J gene: TRBJ1-5
CDR3 protein: ASSHRVHQPQH

clone size: many
V gene: TRBV27
J gene: TRBJ2-6
CDR3 protein: ASLNSGANVLT

clone size: many
V gene: TRBV7-6
J gene: TRBJ1-1
CDR3 protein: ASSLVSRGTEAF

clone size: many
V gene: TRBV27
J gene: TRBJ2-7
CDR3 protein: ASAPGGTAYEQY

clone size: many
V gene: TRBV12-3/TRBV12-4
J gene: TRBJ1-1
CDR3 protein: ASTRQSSTEAF

clone size: many
V gene: TRBV28
J gene: TRBJ2-7
CDR3 protein: ASSFRRGQESY

clone size: many
V gene: TRBV7-2
J gene: TRBJ2-1
CDR3 protein: ASSLVGSSYNEQF

clone size: many
V gene: TRBV6-5
J gene: TRBJ2-7
CDR3 protein: ASSYLGLAGVEQY

clone size: NA
V gene: TRBV7-2
J gene: TRBJ2-7
CDR3 protein: ASSPFRTGGDEQY

clone size: NA
V gene: TRBV12-3/TRBV12-4
J gene: TRBJ2-7
CDR3 protein: ASSYSGRAREQY

clone size: many
V gene: TRBV15
J gene: TRBJ1-3
CDR3 protein: ATSRITDPDTIY

clone size: many
V gene: TRBV7-2
J gene: TRBJ2-7
CDR3 protein: ASSWVGYEQY

clone size: few
V gene: TRBV3-1
J gene: TRBJ2-1
CDR3 protein: ASSPTGLAGPSSYNEQF

clone size: NA
V gene: TRBV18
J gene: TRBJ2-7
CDR3 protein: ASSPIRDSDYKQY

clone size: many
V gene: TRBV29-1
J gene: TRBJ2-7
CDR3 protein: SATSRAPRQGSYEQY

clone size: many
V gene: TRBV27
J gene: TRBJ1-5
CDR3 protein: ASSLGEGEQPQH

clone size: NA
V gene: TRBV6-1
J gene: TRBJ2-5
CDR3 protein: ASSAGRQETQY

clone size: many
V gene: TRBV12-3/TRBV12-4
J gene: TRBJ2-1
CDR3 protein: ASSFGLAGVRWYDNEQF

clone size: NA
V gene: TRBV6-1
J gene: TRBJ1-5
CDR3 protein: ASRVRNDQPQH

clone size: many
V gene: TRBV6-2/TRBV6-3
J gene: TRBJ2-7
CDR3 protein: ASSYGIFSGAYEQY

clone size: many
V gene: TRBV25-1
J gene: TRBJ1-6
CDR3 protein: ATKGTGTGYSPLH

clone size: many
V gene: TRBV28
J gene: TRBJ1-1
CDR3 protein: ASSARQGAPGTEAF

clone size: few
V gene: TRBV6-1
J gene: TRBJ1-5
CDR3 protein: ASSELGSLNQPQH

clone size: many
V gene: TRBV6-2/TRBV6-3
J gene: TRBJ1-5
CDR3 protein: ASSRTGRNQPQH

clone size: many
V gene: TRBV28
J gene: TRBJ1-2
CDR3 protein: ASSFVYGYT

clone size: many
V gene: TRBV12-3/TRBV12-4
J gene: TRBJ2-7
CDR3 protein: ASSFGGVVYEQY

clone size: many
V gene: TRBV20-1
J gene: TRBJ2-7
CDR3 protein: SARYSGTTYEQY

clone size: once
V gene: TRBV6-2/TRBV6-3
J gene: TRBJ1-1
CDR3 protein: ASSYSTQNTEAF

clone size: many
V gene: TRBV6-1
J gene: TRBJ2-7
CDR3 protein: ASSPPPRRSYEQY

clone size: many
V gene: TRBV6-5
J gene: TRBJ2-7
CDR3 protein: ASRGTVSYEQY

clone size: NA
V gene: TRBV6-1
J gene: TRBJ2-6
CDR3 protein: ASRKRGGPGANVLT

clone size: many
V gene: TRBV6-1
J gene: TRBJ1-5
CDR3 protein: ASNNRVSDQPQH

clone size: many
V gene: TRBV28
J gene: TRBJ2-2
CDR3 protein: ASRGQGNTGELF